This T cell receptor (beta chain) was identified in a study of monozygotic twins with inflammatory bowel disease. Reprocessing the 5' RACE reads, TCRdb reports a single entry for every CDR3 protein and omits DNA. The record lists roughly 330,000 distinct CDR3 sequences, of which the ten most abundant hold approximately 2%. Regarding this clonotype: Its antigen is currently unknown.

Points from the study as a whole: The inverse Simpson measure of TCRbeta diversity was lower in IBD patients than in healthy co-twins.

Sequencing input: blood. This clonotype was sampled from a human donor with ulcerative colitis or Crohn's disease, or a healthy co-twin of an affected twin (not recorded which).

CDR3 region: CASSFTGNEGYGYTF. This rearrangement joins TRBV27 to TRBJ1-2; with no DNA, the TCRdb D assignment of TRBD1 cannot be verified. Germline V gene data show CDR1 as MNHEY and CDR2 as SMNVEV (reference sequence). The CDR3 contains 15 residues.